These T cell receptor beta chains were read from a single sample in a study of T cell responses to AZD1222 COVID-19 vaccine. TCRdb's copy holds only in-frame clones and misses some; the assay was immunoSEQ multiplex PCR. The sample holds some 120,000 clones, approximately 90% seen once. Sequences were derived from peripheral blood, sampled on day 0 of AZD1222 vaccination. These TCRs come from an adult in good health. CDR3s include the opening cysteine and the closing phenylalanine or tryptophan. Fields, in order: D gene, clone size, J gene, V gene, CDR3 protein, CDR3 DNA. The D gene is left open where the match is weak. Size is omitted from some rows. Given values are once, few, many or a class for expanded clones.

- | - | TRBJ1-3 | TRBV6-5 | CASSRTYSGNTIYF | TGTGCCAGCAGTAGAACCTACTCTGGAAACACCATATATTTT
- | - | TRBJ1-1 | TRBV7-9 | CAAKGEPEAFF | TGTGCCGCAAAGGGGGAACCGGAAGCTTTCTTT
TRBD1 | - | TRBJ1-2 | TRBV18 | CASSSSRQGDHYGYTF | TGTGCCAGCTCATCTTCTCGCCAGGGGGACCACTATGGCTACACCTTC
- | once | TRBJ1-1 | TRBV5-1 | CASSLLPTRGGGRDTEAFF | TGCGCCAGCAGCTTGCTGCCTACCAGGGGTGGTGGTCGGGACACTGAAGCTTTCTTT
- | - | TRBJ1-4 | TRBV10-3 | CAISEFGGSNEKLFF | TGTGCCATCAGTGAGTTTGGGGGATCGAATGAAAAACTGTTTTTT
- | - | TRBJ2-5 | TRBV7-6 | CASSIAGTYQETQYF | TGTGCCAGCAGCATCGCCGGGACTTATCAAGAGACCCAGTACTTC
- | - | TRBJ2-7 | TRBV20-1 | CSASRSLALYEQYF | TGCAGTGCTAGTCGTTCGCTAGCGCTCTACGAGCAGTACTTC
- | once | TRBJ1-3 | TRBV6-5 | CASSSQNRDGNTIYF | TGTGCCAGCAGTAGCCAGAACAGAGATGGAAACACCATATATTTT
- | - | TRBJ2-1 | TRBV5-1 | CASSLLGEQFF | TGCGCCAGCAGCTTGTTAGGTGAGCAGTTCTTC
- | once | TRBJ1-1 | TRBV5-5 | CASSLGPRVVVTEAFF | TGTGCCAGCAGCTTGGGCCCCCGGGTGGTGGTCACTGAAGCTTTCTTT
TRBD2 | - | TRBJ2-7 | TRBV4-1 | CASSPTSGTAYEQYF | TGCGCCAGCAGCCCGACTAGCGGGACGGCATACGAGCAGTACTTC
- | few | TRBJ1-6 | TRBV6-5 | CASSYSPFPNSPLHF | TGTGCCAGCAGTTACTCCCCTTTCCCCAATTCACCCCTCCACTTT
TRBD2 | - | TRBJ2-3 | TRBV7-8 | CASSLRDSGGETDTQYF | TGTGCCAGCAGCTTAAGGGATAGCGGGGGGGAAACAGATACGCAGTATTTT
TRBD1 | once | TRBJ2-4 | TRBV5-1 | CASSEGQAVAPTTLAKNIQYF | TGCGCCAGCAGCGAAGGACAGGCGGTAGCCCCAACTACCCTAGCCAAAAACATTCAGTACTTC
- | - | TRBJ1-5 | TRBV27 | CASSPGTTSNQPQHF | TGTGCCAGCAGTCCCGGGACAACAAGCAATCAGCCCCAGCATTTT
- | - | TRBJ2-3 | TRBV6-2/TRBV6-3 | CASSYWDDTDTQYF | TGTGCCAGCAGTTACTGGGACGACACAGATACGCAGTATTTT
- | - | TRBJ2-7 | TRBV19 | CASSGDISSYEQYF | TGTGCCAGTAGTGGGGACATCAGCTCCTACGAGCAGTACTTC
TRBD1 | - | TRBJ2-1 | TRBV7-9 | CASSSTGQGDNEQFF | TGTGCCAGCAGCTCAACCGGACAGGGGGACAATGAGCAGTTCTTC
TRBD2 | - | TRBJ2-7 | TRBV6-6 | CASRERGSSYEQYF | TGTGCCAGCAGAGAGCGGGGCAGCTCCTACGAGCAGTACTTC
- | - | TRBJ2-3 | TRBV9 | CASSVGNSGSTDTQYF | TGTGCCAGCAGCGTAGGGAATAGCGGAAGCACAGATACGCAGTATTTT
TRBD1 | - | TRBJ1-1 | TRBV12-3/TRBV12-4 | CASRGTGGAFF | TGTGCCAGCAGGGGGACAGGGGGAGCTTTCTTT
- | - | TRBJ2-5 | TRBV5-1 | CASSLEEGTQYF | TGCGCCAGCAGCCTGGAGGAAGGGACCCAGTACTTC
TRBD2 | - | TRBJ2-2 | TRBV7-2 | CASSPGRGLAGAGGELFF | TGTGCCAGCAGCCCCGGGCGGGGACTAGCGGGGGCAGGCGGGGAGCTGTTTTTT